This TCR beta chain was found in a study of cytomegalovirus exposure and HLA in healthy donors. This CDR3 spans 15 amino acids. Per germline, CDR1 SGHRS and CDR2 YFSETQ. Trimming took 3 bases from V and 6 from J; bases not matched to a gene: 9. In this sample, this clone turned up once. Use of 60 Vbeta and 13 Jbeta primers characterized the PCR. Only in-frame clones appear in the TCRdb table, and some are missing; sequencing was by immunoSEQ multiplex PCR. In the table there are fewer than 200,000 clones, approximately 77% of which are singletons. The receptor's source is a male donor in good health and CMV-seronegative. The sequenced sample was PBMCs. The J gene is TRBJ2-1, the V gene TRBV5-1; 7 bases fit TRBD1. Written as DNA, the CDR3 is TGCGCCAGCAGCTCAAGACAGGGTACGCTCAATGAGCAGTTCTTC. Amino acid sequence: CASSSRQGTLNEQFF.